This T cell receptor beta chain was captured by sequencing in a study of blood T cell repertoires in COVID-19. At the level of the study: Both acute and convalescent COVID-19 samples were obtained from the United States, Italy and Spain. PBMCs, B-cell-depleted T cells, or T cells were the source of the cDNA or gDNA that made up the material.

Per the study methods: Cell counts per sample came from amplifying reference gene primers. The table came from immunoSEQ multiplex PCR; TCRdb's copy has only in-frame clones and leaves some out. V, J and clone size derive from that table, while D and trimming were established from the DNA sequence. In the table there are a few hundred thousand clones, around 86% of which are singletons. CDR3 length equals 15 residues. V lost 0 bases to trimming and J lost 0 bases, with 9 bases between them. Germline V gives CDR1 MNHEY, CDR2 SVGEGT. V usage is TRBV6-2 or TRBV6-3 and J usage is TRBJ2-7; the D gene is possibly TRBD2 (6 bases). Sequencing was performed on peripheral blood. The origin of this receptor is a man over 45 with acute or convalescent COVID-19. CDR3 bases: TGTGCCAGCAGTTACTCGGACTATCTCTCCTACGAGCAGTACTTC. Amino acid sequence: CASSYSDYLSYEQYF.